The clone carrying this T cell receptor beta chain was picked up one time. Its antigen is as yet unknown. These data are taken from a study of CD8 T cells in Susac syndrome. Study-level points and caveats: Only a relatively small number of individuals were included in the TCR sequencing and HLA analysis.

Sequencing of TCR beta was performed on blood CD8+ T cells and on blood CD4+ T cells. Negative isolation yielded CD8+ and CD4+ T cells; FACS enriched TEMRA cells. Random hexamers served to reverse transcribe about 0.5 to 1 ug RNA. immunoSEQ multiplex PCR amplified TCR beta CDR3 across 54 Vbeta, 13 Jbeta. TCRdb reprocessed the immunoSEQ multiplex PCR reads via MiXCR and lists one record per CDR3 protein. The sample comprises 250,000 to 300,000 distinct CDR3 sequences, about 85% of which are singletons, and around 0.12% rests with the top ten. The CDR3 is 14 residues long. Per the germline V gene, CDR1 is SQVTM and CDR2 is ANQGSEA. V gave up 5 bases and J gave up 0 bases, with 11 bases separating them.

This sequence was found in a human donor with multiple sclerosis. The chain employs TRBV29-1 and TRBJ1-3; D unclear. Sequencing input: CD8+ T cells from PBMCs. CDR3 amino acids: CSVWAVSSGNTIYF. The DNA for the CDR3 is TGCAGCGTTTGGGCAGTGAGCTCTGGAAACACCATATATTTT.